The sequence of this TCR beta chain was determined in a study of memory CD4+ T cells and cytomegalovirus serostatus (dated by TCRdb to between 2018 and 2021). About the full investigation: The cohort included 35 or so healthy adults from Belgium, of whom 9 were CMV seropositive and approximately 24 were CMV seronegative. To replicate a published TCR-based CMV serostatus classifier, the study sequenced CD4+ memory TCRbeta repertoires from a Belgian cohort whose cytomegalovirus serostatus was known. Broad study findings and their caveats: A median bootstrapped AUC of around 0.94 with a 95% CI of 0.76-1.00 was achieved on the Belgian cohort by the original-framework classifier. Only CD4+CD45RO+ memory cells were sequenced, in contrast to the original study, which included naive and memory CD4+ and CD8+ populations. Among the 164 previously reported CMV-associated TCRbeta sequences, approximately 70 showed up in the CD4+ memory repertoires, with each one found in between one and five individuals. Results were interpreted as suggesting that the CMV-associated TCR signature is largely present in the CD4+ memory repertoire. For CMV serostatus prediction, a median bootstrapped AUC of 0.95 was reached with the original framework, and a median bootstrapped AUC of roughly 0.89 was reached with a US-trained random forest.

The Quick-DNA Microprep Kit was used to extract genomic DNA from the sorted cells. TCRbeta DNA was amplified with the immunoSEQ hsTCRbeta kit following the manufacturer's protocol. An Illumina MiSeq instrument was used to sequence the TCRbeta libraries. The authors' analysis ran thus. Following removal of out-of-frame sequences, 2 million to 2.5 million distinct TCRbeta sequences were retained, with an average of roughly 70,000 per individual. Each individual was scored according to the count of roughly 170 previously reported CMV-associated TCRbeta sequences and the total productive distinct TCRbeta count. A beta-binomial model was reimplemented in Python, and random forests from scikit-learn, run with default parameters, were trained on data from the US cohort. On the Belgian cohort, classifier performance was reported as the median AUC, along with percentile confidence intervals, across 10,000 bootstrap iterations. This is the immuneACCESS table as TCRdb keeps it, with only in-frame sequences that have V and J called. A part of the clones is gone; compared with another copy, unresolved V genes explain less than half, and the rest is unexplained. V, J and clone size derive from that table, while D and trimming were established from the DNA sequence. Within this sample are some 80,000 clones, with less than 90% of them counted one time only. Less than 0.85% of the sample belongs to the ten largest clones.

Measured from the cysteine to the phenylalanine, the CDR3 is 16 residues long. Only the CDR3 DNA stays, 48 bases, in frame from base 1. Per the germline V gene, LGHNA is the CDR1 and YNFKEQ is the CDR2. Here V drops 4 bases and J drops 4 bases, and the junction holds 12 bases not matched to any gene. Single viable CD3+CD4+CD8-CD45RO+ cells were sorted as memory CD4+ T cells on a FACSAria II. CMV serostatus was determined with a Roche Elecsys assay detecting serum IgG against CMV pp150, pp28, p38 and p52. Following thawing, total CD4+ T cells were enriched through positive selection using CD4 magnetic microbeads. The samples came from a separate study whose specific focus was interrogating the CD4+ T cell memory repertoire. Peripheral blood mononuclear cells were isolated and cryopreserved according to standard operating procedures, and serum was kept at -80 degrees C. Staining used CD3-PerCP (BW264/56), CD4-APC (RPA-T4), CD45RO-PE (UCHT1) and CD8-Pacific Orange (3B5) antibodies, with Sytox blue excluding non-viable cells.

A note on this clone: It lacks a known antigen. No much larger clone is present one base from it, and per-base qualities are unavailable.

This clonotype originated in an adult in good health and CMV-seronegative. This receptor chain uses TRBV4-2 and TRBJ2-5; 7 junctional bases match TRBD2. Sequenced sample: memory CD4+ T cells from blood. The CDR3: CASSPGRESGGETQYF. The nucleotides are TGTGCCAGCAGCCCCGGAAGGGAGTCGGGGGGAGAGACCCAGTACTTC.